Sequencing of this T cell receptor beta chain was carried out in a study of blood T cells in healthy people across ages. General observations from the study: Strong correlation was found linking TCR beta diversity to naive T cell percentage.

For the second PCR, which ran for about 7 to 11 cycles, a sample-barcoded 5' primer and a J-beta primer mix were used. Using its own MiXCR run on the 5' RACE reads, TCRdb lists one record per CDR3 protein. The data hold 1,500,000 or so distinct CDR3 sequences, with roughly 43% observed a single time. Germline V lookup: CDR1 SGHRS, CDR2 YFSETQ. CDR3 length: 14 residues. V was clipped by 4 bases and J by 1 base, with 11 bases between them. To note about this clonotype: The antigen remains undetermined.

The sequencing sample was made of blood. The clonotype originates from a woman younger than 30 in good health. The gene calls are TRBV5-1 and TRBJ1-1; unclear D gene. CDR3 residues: CASSRTDPNTEAFF. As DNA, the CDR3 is TGCGCCAGCAGCCGTACAGACCCGAACACTGAAGCTTTCTTT. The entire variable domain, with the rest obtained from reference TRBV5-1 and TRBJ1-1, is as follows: KAGVTQTPRYLIKTRGQQVTLSCSPISGHRSVSWYQQTPGQGLQFLFEYFSETQRNKGNFPGRFSGRQFSNSRSEMNVSTLELGDSALYLCASSRTDPNTEAFFGQGTRLTVV.